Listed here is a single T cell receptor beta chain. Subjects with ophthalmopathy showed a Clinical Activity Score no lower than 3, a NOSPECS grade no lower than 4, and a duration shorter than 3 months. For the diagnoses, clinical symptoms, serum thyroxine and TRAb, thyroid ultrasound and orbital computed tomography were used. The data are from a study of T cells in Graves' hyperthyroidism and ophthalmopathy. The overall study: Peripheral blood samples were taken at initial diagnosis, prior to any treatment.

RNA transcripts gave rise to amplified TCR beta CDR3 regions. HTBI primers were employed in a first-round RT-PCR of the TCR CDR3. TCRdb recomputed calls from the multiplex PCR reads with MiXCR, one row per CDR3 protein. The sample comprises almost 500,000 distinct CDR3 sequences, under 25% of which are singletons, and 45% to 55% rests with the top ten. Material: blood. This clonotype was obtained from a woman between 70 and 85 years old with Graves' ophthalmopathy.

CDR3 sequence (DNA): TGTGCCAGTTCTCGTCGGGCCGACTATGGCTACACCTTC. Its protein product is CASSRRADYGYTF. This sequence joins TRBV19 and TRBJ1-2, with D hard to call. Germline CDR1 LNHDA, CDR2 SQIVND (reference sequence). Trimming removed 8 bases from V and 3 bases from J, with 13 bases in between. This CDR3 spans 13 amino acids.